Shown below are 5 T cell receptor beta chains from a single sample sequenced in a study of graft-versus-host responses after intestinal transplantation (dated by TCRdb to the early 2020s). For these TCRs, the target antigens are not known. Libraries came from the immunoSEQ multiplex PCR assay. TCRdb took over this immuneACCESS table, retaining in-frame rearrangements with V and J assigned. Such tables are incomplete; in checked studies, under half of the missing clones stem from an unresolved V gene, and the remainder is unexplained. This sample comprises over 90,000 clones, 91% of them detected only once. Of the sample, around 0.2% is held by the ten largest clones. Sample time point, as interpreted from the label and publication: cells obtained before transplantation from donor or recipient. The specimen comprised unstimulated CD4+ T cells sorted from spleen or lymph node cells, sampled before transplant. Source of these receptors: a human donor who was the organ donor for an intestinal transplant.

CDR3 DNA: TGTGCCAGCAGTCCGGGGGGTGGCTACACCTTC. It encodes CASSPGGGYTF. The chain links TRBV6-5 to TRBJ1-2, with D possibly TRBD1 on 5 matching bases. Trimming removed 5 bases from V and 7 bases from J, with 8 bases in between. The CDR3 has 11 amino acids. Germline V CDR1 and CDR2: MNHEY, SVGAGI.

The chain carries TRBV4-1 and TRBJ2-2, with 7 bases lining up with TRBD1. Looked up from germline, CDR1 is MGHRA and CDR2 is YSYEKL. This CDR3 spans 15 amino acids. Trimming cost V 4 bases and J 3 bases; bases outside gene matches: 5. The CDR3 bases are TGCGCCAGCAGCCCCGGACAGGACTACACCGGGGAGCTGTTTTTT. Translation gives CASSPGQDYTGELFF.

The rearrangement joins TRBV7-2 to TRBJ2-5; the D gene is possibly TRBD2 (6 bases). The J call is doubtful: the DNA matches TRBJ2-7 better. CDR1 and CDR2 from the germline V gene are SGHTA and FQGNSA. The CDR3 extends over 14 amino acids. In DNA, the CDR3 is TGTGCCAGCAGCTTAGCCACGGGAGCGCACGAGCAGTACTTC. Translating gives CASSLATGAHEQYF.

V is TRBV19 and J is TRBJ1-6; 8 bases align to TRBD1. V shed 7 bases, J shed 10 bases, and the junction held 12 bases outside the gene matches. The CDR3 is 15 amino acids. Germline V gene lookup returns CDR1 LNHDA and CDR2 SQIVND (reference sequence). The CDR3 spells CASTGQGAAGSPLHF. The CDR3 nucleotides are TGTGCCAGTACGGGCCAGGGGGCAGCGGGATCACCCCTCCACTTT.

This chain uses TRBV5-1 with TRBJ1-1; D is perhaps TRBD1 (6 bases). V lost 5 bases to trimming and J lost 5 bases, with 10 bases between them. The CDR3 totals 12 residues. The germline gives CDR1 SGHRS, CDR2 YFSETQ. In DNA, the CDR3 is TGCGCCAGCAGGGCAGACAGGACTGAAGCTTTCTTT. Translating gives CASRADRTEAFF.